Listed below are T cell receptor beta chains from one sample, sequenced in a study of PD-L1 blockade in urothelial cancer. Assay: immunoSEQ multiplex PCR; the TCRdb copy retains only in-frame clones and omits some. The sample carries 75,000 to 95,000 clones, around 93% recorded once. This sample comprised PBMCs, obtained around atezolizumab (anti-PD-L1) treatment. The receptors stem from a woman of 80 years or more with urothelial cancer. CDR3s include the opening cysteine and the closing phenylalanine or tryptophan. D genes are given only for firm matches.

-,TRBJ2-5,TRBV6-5,CASSHKTSRGQTQYF
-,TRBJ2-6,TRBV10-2,CASSEILSGANVLTF
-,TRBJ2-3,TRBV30,CAWSTGSSTDTQYF
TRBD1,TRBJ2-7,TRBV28,CASSTGQETYEQYF
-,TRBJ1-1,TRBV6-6,CASSSQGGGTEAFF
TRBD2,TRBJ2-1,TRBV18,CASSPQTSGIGGEQFF
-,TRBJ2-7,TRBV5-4,CASSLAIPGYEQYF
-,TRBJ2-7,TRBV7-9,CASSPLVGAAKPNYEQYF
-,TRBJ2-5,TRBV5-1,CASSQAAVAGETQYF
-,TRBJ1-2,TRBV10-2,CASSANRDGYTF
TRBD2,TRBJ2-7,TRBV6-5,CASRQGTSASYEQYF
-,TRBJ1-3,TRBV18,CASSPPDSSGNTIYF
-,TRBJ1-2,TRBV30,CAWAGSDYGYTF
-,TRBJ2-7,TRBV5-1,CASSRGVTYEQYF
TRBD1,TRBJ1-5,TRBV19,CASSTDRASQPQHF
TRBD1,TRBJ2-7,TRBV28,CASSFGTGGYEQYF
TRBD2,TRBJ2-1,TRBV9,CASSVRTSGSGGDEQFF
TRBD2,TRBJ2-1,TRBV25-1,CASSVDSGSVSYNEQFF
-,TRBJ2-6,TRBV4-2,CASSQTRLSSGANVLTF
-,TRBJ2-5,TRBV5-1,CASSERTGGWTQYF
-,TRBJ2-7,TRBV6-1,CASLPRTAGPYEQYF
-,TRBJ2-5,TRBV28,CASSIPGAMGETQYF
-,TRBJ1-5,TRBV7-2,CASSPTGTSGQPQHF
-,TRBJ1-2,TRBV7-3,CASSPEGRGGHGYTF
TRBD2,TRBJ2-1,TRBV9,CASSVGRAGGYEQFF
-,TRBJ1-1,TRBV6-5,CASNKGDGAFF
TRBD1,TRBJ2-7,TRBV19,CASSRQGSSYEQYF
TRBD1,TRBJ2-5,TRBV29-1,CSVGGTGQETQYF
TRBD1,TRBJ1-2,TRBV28,CASTFPPGQGDGYTF
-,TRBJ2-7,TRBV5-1,CASSFGQGSSYEQYF
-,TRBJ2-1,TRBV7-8,CASSLGRNNEQFF
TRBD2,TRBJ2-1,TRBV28,CASSSWTSGVYNEQFF
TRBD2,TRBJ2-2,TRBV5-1,CASSGASGRAVTGELFF
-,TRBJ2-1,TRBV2,CASRDSAEQFF
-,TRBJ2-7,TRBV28,CASSPPAREQYF
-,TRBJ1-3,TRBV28,CASSLSHPGNTIYF
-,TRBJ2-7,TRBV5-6,CASSQTGVTYEQYF
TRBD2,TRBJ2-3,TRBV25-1,CASSELRLAGGTDTQYF
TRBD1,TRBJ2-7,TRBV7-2,CASSLDRVSSYEQYF